Listed here are 27 T cell receptor beta chains from one sample, sequenced in a study of control samples from healthy donors and cancer patients. The repertoire was sequenced with immunoSEQ multiplex PCR; TCRdb's copy has only in-frame clones and lacks some. The profile shows about 150,000 clones, roughly 93% of them singletons. Input material: blood. All receptors derive from a young man in good health.

The V gene is TRBV6-5, the J gene TRBJ2-5; D is possibly TRBD1 (7 bases). Germline-derived CDR1 and CDR2 are MNHEY and SVGAGI. The CDR3 sequence is 13 residues long. Trimming shortened V by 6 bases and J by 5 bases, and 13 bases separated the two germline ends. CDR3 amino acids: CASRAGGRETQYF. In DNA, the CDR3 is TGTGCCAGCAGGGCAGGGGGGAGGGAGACCCAGTACTTC.

The chain links TRBV7-3 to TRBJ2-5; D is undetermined. Trimming cost V 3 bases and J 9 bases, with 8 bases left between them. This CDR3 region has 11 residues. Germline lookup yields CDR1 SGHTA and CDR2 FQGTGA. CDR3 loop: CASSLGGAQYF. The CDR3 DNA is TGTGCCAGCAGCTTGGGTGGGGCCCAGTACTTC. Combining the CDR3 with reference TRBV7-3 and TRBJ2-5 gives the whole variable domain GAGVSQTPSNKVTEKGKYVELRCDPISGHTALYWYRQSLGQGPEFLIYFQGTGAADDSGLPNDRFFAVRPEGSVSTLKIQRTERGDSAVYLCASSLGGAQYFGPGTRLLVL.

The rearrangement joins TRBV6-6 to TRBJ2-4; D possibly matches TRBD1 or TRBD2 (5 bases each). The CDR3 totals 13 residues. V was cut by 5 bases and J by 7 bases, with 12 bases left in between. Germline loops: CDR1 MNHNY, CDR2 SVGAGI (reference sequence). CDR3 sequence: CASSPGSSNIQYF. The CDR3 coding sequence is TGTGCCAGCAGTCCAGGGAGTTCTAACATTCAGTACTTC.

The rearrangement links TRBV11-3 to TRBJ2-3; 12 nucleotides align to TRBD2. The germline V gene encodes CDR1 SGHNT and CDR2 YENEEA. The length of the CDR3 is 15 residues. V lost 4 bases to trimming and J lost 5 bases; unmatched junction nucleotides: 4. CDR3 residues: CASSWTSGNQDTQYF. The CDR3 DNA reads TGTGCCAGCAGCTGGACTAGCGGGAATCAAGATACGCAGTATTTT.

This rearrangement joins TRBV6-5 to TRBJ1-5; D remains unclear. Looked up from germline, CDR1 is MNHEY and CDR2 is SVGAGI. The CDR3 is 15 amino acids. The V end lost 5 bases, the J end lost 0 bases, and 11 bases lay between the germline ends. The CDR3 DNA is TGTGCCAGCAGTCAGACATGGAGTAGCAATCAGCCCCAGCATTTT. Its translation: CASSQTWSSNQPQHF.

The rearrangement joins TRBV30 to TRBJ1-1; a weak D match, TRBD1 (6 bases). The germline V gene has CDR1 GTSNPN and CDR2 SVGIG (reference sequence). Between the trimmed V and J ends, which lost 3 bases and 2 bases, there was a span of 10 bases. The CDR3 spans 13 residues. This chain's CDR3 is CAWRDSSNTEAFF. The CDR3 coding sequence is TGTGCCTGGAGGGACAGCAGTAACACTGAAGCTTTCTTT. Filled out from reference TRBV30 and TRBJ1-1, the complete variable domain reads SQTIHQWPATLVQPVGSPLSLECTVEGTSNPNLYWYRQAAGRGLQLLFYSVGIGQISSEVPQNLSASRPQDRQFILSSKKLLLSDSGFYLCAWRDSSNTEAFFGQGTRLTVV.

This chain links TRBV18 with TRBJ1-2, with D unresolved. Germline V gene sequence: CDR1 KGHSH, CDR2 LQKENI. V shed 0 bases and J shed 6 bases, with 14 bases lying between them. The CDR3 sequence is 15 residues long. The CDR3 coding sequence is TGTGCCAGCTCACCACCTACAGCTCGTGAGAATGGCTACACCTTC. Protein product: CASSPPTARENGYTF.

The CDR3 spells CASSLGANSYNEQFF. The CDR3 coding sequence is TGTGCCAGCAGCTTGGGGGCTAACTCCTACAATGAGCAGTTCTTC. The chain carries TRBV7-2 and TRBJ2-1, with D possibly TRBD1 on 6 matching bases. CDR1 and CDR2 from the germline V gene are SGHTA and FQGNSA. Between the trimmed V and J ends, which lost 3 bases and 0 bases, there was a span of 9 bases. The CDR3 covers 15 residues. Full variable domain (outside the CDR3, taken from reference TRBV7-2 and TRBJ2-1): GAGVSQSPSNKVTEKGKDVELRCDPISGHTALYWYRQSLGQGLEFLIYFQGNSAPDKSGLPSDRFSAERTGGSVSTLTIQRTQQEDSAVYLCASSLGANSYNEQFFGPGTRLTVL.

The chain uses TRBV6-5 and TRBJ1-1, with D hard to call. Germline V CDR1 and CDR2: MNHEY, SVGAGI. The CDR3 loop spans 12 amino acids. V shed 6 bases and J shed 5 bases, with 10 bases lying between them. Here the CDR3 reads CASRGGWTEAFF. CDR3 coding DNA: TGTGCCAGCAGGGGAGGGTGGACTGAAGCTTTCTTT.

The chain employs TRBV6-4 and TRBJ2-1; 8 positions agree with TRBD2. V was clipped by 7 bases and J by 7 bases; unmatched bases: 12. This CDR3 spans 15 amino acids. Germline V lookup: CDR1 MRHNA, CDR2 SNTAGT. The CDR3: CASTQGRGGPNEQFF. CDR3 bases: TGTGCCAGCACCCAGGGCCGGGGGGGGCCTAATGAGCAGTTCTTC.

Worth noting for this clone: At one boundary the junction diverges from the germline segment, which might be a read error. CDR3 nucleotide sequence: TGTGCTAGCAGCCCAGGTCTCGGGACAGGGAATGAAAAACTGTTTTTT. Translating it yields CASSPGLGTGNEKLFF. The V call is TRBV7-7, the J call TRBJ1-4; TRBD1 agrees at 9 bases. The length of the CDR3 is 16 residues. Germline CDR1 SSHAT, CDR2 FNYEAQ (reference sequence).

V and J are TRBV29-1 and TRBJ2-1; 10 nucleotides line up with TRBD2. V gave up 7 bases and J gave up 9 bases; unmatched junction bases: 6. Germline V gives CDR1 SQVTM, CDR2 ANQGSEA. The CDR3 sequence is 12 residues long. CDR3 DNA: TGCAGCGCAGCGGGAGGGCGAAGTGAGCAGTTCTTC. It is translated as CSAAGGRSEQFF.

The V and J genes are TRBV6-5 and TRBJ2-5, with a possible D match to TRBD2 (5 bases). The germline gives CDR1 MNHEY, CDR2 SVGAGI. The CDR3 loop spans 12 amino acids. Trimming removed 7 bases at V and 1 base at J, with 7 bases between. CDR3 sequence: CASTRVQETQYF. The CDR3 DNA follows: TGTGCCAGCACGAGGGTCCAAGAGACCCAGTACTTC.

About this clone: One junction end disagrees with the germline gene, perhaps due to a read error. This chain connects TRBV29-1 to TRBJ2-3, with 7 nucleotides matching TRBD2. The CDR3 extends over 11 amino acids. Germline V gene data show CDR1 as SQVTM and CDR2 as ANQGSEA. The DNA for the CDR3 is TGCAGCGTCCCGGGGGGACTCGCGACGCACTTT. Translating it yields CSVPGGLATHF.

The J gene is TRBJ1-4, the V gene TRBV6-5, with D unresolved. Trimming took off 0 bases at V and 4 bases at J, with 9 bases between the two ends. Germline V lookup: CDR1 MNHEY, CDR2 SVGAGI. This CDR3 region has 15 residues. CDR3 region: CASSYSSGYNEKLFF. The CDR3 DNA is TGTGCCAGCAGTTACTCTTCGGGATATAATGAAAAACTGTTTTTT.

The chain uses TRBV5-1 and TRBJ2-7; 10 positions agree with TRBD1. Germline CDR1 reads SGHRS; CDR2 reads YFSETQ. V dropped 3 bases and J dropped 6; count of bases not matched to a gene: 6. The CDR3 extends over 14 amino acids. CDR3 residues: CASSYGTGVVEQYF. CDR3 nucleotides: TGCGCCAGCAGCTATGGGACAGGGGTGGTCGAGCAGTACTTC.

The count of this clone is one. This chain connects TRBV12-3 or TRBV12-4 to TRBJ1-1; 7 bases map to TRBD1. The CDR3 has 12 amino acids. Trimming removed 6 bases from V and 5 bases from J; junction bases left unmatched: 3. The CDR3 region has the DNA TGTGCCAGCAGGACAGGGATGACTGAAGCTTTCTTT. It is translated as CASRTGMTEAFF.

The rearrangement joins TRBV27 to TRBJ1-4; D is uncertain. Germline V CDR1 and CDR2: MNHEY, SMNVEV (reference sequence). The V gene lost 10 bases and the J gene lost 7 bases, with 19 bases spanning the gap. The CDR3 contains 14 residues. The CDR3 coding sequence is TGTGCCACCAAGACCGCCAGCCGTAGTGAAAAACTGTTTTTT. It codes for CATKTASRSEKLFF.

This clone was counted a few times. The chain carries TRBV13 and TRBJ2-7, with D possibly being TRBD1 (6 bases). The CDR3 has 14 residues. V lost 4 bases and J lost 2, with 12 bases in between. Per the germline V gene, CDR1 is PRHDT and CDR2 is FYEKMQ (reference sequence). The CDR3, as DNA: TGTGCCAGCAGCTACCCGACAGGAACCTACGAGCAGTACTTC. Its translation: CASSYPTGTYEQYF.

V gene TRBV7-2 combines with J gene TRBJ2-1; D may be TRBD1 (6 bases). Germline CDR1 SGHTA, CDR2 FQGNSA. V dropped 7 bases and J dropped 6 bases, with 13 bases sitting between them. The CDR3 covers 13 residues. The CDR3 region is CASNSGVGNEQFF. For the CDR3, the DNA is TGTGCCAGCAACTCAGGGGTGGGCAATGAGCAGTTCTTC. Complete variable domain (other parts from reference TRBV7-2 and TRBJ2-1): GAGVSQSPSNKVTEKGKDVELRCDPISGHTALYWYRQSLGQGLEFLIYFQGNSAPDKSGLPSDRFSAERTGGSVSTLTIQRTQQEDSAVYLCASNSGVGNEQFFGPGTRLTVL.

The V call is TRBV6-2 or TRBV6-3, the J call TRBJ2-2, with 8 bases aligning to TRBD2. The germline V gene has CDR1 MNHEY and CDR2 SVGEGT. CDR3 length: 15 amino acids. The junction had 6 bases not matched to a gene; V was cut back by 4 bases and J by 5 bases. CDR3 coding DNA: TGTGCCAGCAGTTTCGGGGGGGCCGGAACCGGGGAGCTGTTTTTT. Its protein product is CASSFGGAGTGELFF.

V usage is TRBV9 and J usage is TRBJ1-1, with D uncertain. With 4 bases removed from V and 9 bases from J, the gap between germline ends came to 13 bases. This CDR3 comprises 12 residues. CDR1 is SGDLS and CDR2 is YYNGEE in the germline V gene. The CDR3 nucleotides read TGTGCCAGCAGCCCCCCGGGTGGTAAAGCTTTCTTT. Protein product: CASSPPGGKAFF.

The rearrangement links TRBV29-1 to TRBJ2-3, with D possibly matching TRBD2 (6 bases). The CDR3 consists of 14 residues. The V end was cut by 6 bases, the J end by 1 base, with 14 bases between. Germline V gene sequence: CDR1 SQVTM, CDR2 ANQGSEA. The DNA of the CDR3 is TGCAGCGTGGCAGGAGGGGATCGCACAGATACGCAGTATTTT. Translated: CSVAGGDRTDTQYF.

This clone was counted once. This chain joins TRBV6-5 and TRBJ2-5; 9 bases map to TRBD2. Unmatched junction bases numbered 3, after V lost 2 bases and J lost 5 bases. The CDR3 loop spans 14 amino acids. Germline-derived CDR1 and CDR2 are MNHEY and SVGAGI. CDR3 in amino acids: CASSYGAGGETQYF. The CDR3 nucleotides are TGTGCCAGCAGTTACGGGGCGGGAGGGGAGACCCAGTACTTC.

The chain couples TRBV15 to TRBJ2-7; D ambiguous. Trimming took 2 bases from V and 2 from J, leaving 13 bases between them. The CDR3 is 15 residues long. Germline V gene data show CDR1 as LNHNV and CDR2 as YYDKDF (reference sequence). CDR3 sequence: CATSRTYTDPYEQYF. CDR3 coding DNA: TGTGCCACCAGCAGAACTTATACAGACCCCTACGAGCAGTACTTC.

The V gene is TRBV7-9, the J gene TRBJ2-7; 9 bases line up with TRBD1. This CDR3 is 14 amino acids long. With V trimmed by 5 bases and J by 4 bases, 6 bases remained unmatched. Germline V lookup: CDR1 SEHNR, CDR2 FQNEAQ (reference sequence). This CDR3 is CASSPRTGVYEQYF. In DNA, the CDR3 is TGTGCCAGCAGCCCTAGGACAGGGGTATACGAGCAGTACTTC.

This clone was detected only a few times. The J gene is TRBJ1-3, the V gene TRBV7-9; D ambiguous. There are 15 residues in the CDR3. CDR1 SEHNR and CDR2 FQNEAQ come from the germline V gene (reference sequence). V lost 4 bases and J 4 bases, leaving 14 bases between the germline ends. The CDR3 sequence is CASSWAIPPGNTIYF. CDR3 sequence (DNA): TGTGCCAGCAGCTGGGCTATACCGCCAGGAAACACCATATATTTT.